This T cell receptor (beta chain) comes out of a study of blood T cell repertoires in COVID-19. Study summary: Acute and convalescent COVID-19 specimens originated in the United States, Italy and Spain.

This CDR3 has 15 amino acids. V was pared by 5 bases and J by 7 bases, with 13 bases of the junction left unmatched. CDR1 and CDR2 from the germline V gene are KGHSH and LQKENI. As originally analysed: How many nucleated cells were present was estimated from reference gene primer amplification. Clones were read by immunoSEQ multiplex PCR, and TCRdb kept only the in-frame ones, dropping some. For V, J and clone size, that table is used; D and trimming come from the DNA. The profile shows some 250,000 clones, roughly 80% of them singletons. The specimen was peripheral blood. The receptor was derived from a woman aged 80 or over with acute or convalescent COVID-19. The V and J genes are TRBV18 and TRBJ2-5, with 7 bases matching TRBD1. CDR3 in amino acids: CASSSSGQSMGTQYF. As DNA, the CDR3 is TGTGCCAGCTCATCATCGGGACAGTCAATGGGGACCCAGTACTTC.